This TCR beta chain was recorded in a study of CD8+ T cells in alopecia areata. Lesional scalp punch biopsies and peripheral blood came from alopecia areata patients. Study-wide results and limits: Especially in alopecia totalis/universalis, lesional scalp showed greater clonality than normal scalp did. Sequence data from scalp samples additionally include resident alphabeta T cells of normal skin. TCR sharing was clearer in mice than between patients, perhaps partly owing to patient HLA diversity.

CDR1 is GTSNPN, CDR2 SVGIG, per germline (reference sequence). Deletions cut 2 bases from V and 15 bases from J, with 23 bases between. The CDR3 sequence is 14 residues long. Extraction of RNA preceded its reverse transcription into cDNA, which served as the sequencing template. Repertoires were generated with immunoSEQ multiplex PCR, while TCRdb's copy carries only in-frame clones and drops some. The table includes approximately 61,000 clones, 96% detected once. As for this clone: Its target is not known.

The TCR originated in a human donor with alopecia areata. V usage is TRBV30 and J usage is TRBJ2-1, with a weak D call TRBD2 (5 bases). The sequencing here drew on CD8+ T cells sorted from blood, taken at week 0. CDR3 coding DNA: TGTGCCTGGAGTTTACACTCCCGGGCCAAAGGAGGGTTCTTC. This sequence encodes CAWSLHSRAKGGFF.